This T cell receptor (beta chain) was observed in a study of CD8 T cells in Susac syndrome. V gave up 6 bases and J gave up 6 bases, with 14 bases separating them. CDR3 length: 14 residues. The germline CDR1 and CDR2 sequences are SGHVS and FQNEAQ. Reverse transcription of about 0.45 to 1 ug RNA used random hexamers. Multiplex PCR with immunoSEQ amplified the TCR beta CDR3 across 54 Vbeta and 13 Jbeta. MiXCR, applied by TCRdb to the immunoSEQ multiplex PCR reads, yields one record per CDR3 protein. Among 160,000 or so distinct CDR3 sequences, 90% to 95% were seen once, and the ten largest hold around 0.13%. Sequencing of TCR beta was performed on blood CD8+ and CD4+ T cells. Controls were age- and sex-matched healthy donors. It was negative isolation that provided the CD8+ and CD4+ T cells, whereas TEMRA cells were enriched by FACS.

The V gene is TRBV7-8, the J gene TRBJ1-4; weak D call: TRBD1 (5 bases). The clonotype was recovered from a human donor in good health. The sample taken for sequencing was CD4+ T cells from PBMCs. In nucleotides, the CDR3 is TGTGCCAGCAGTAACAACAGGAACGATGAAAAACTGTTTTTT. Its protein product is CASSNNRNDEKLFF.